This note documents a single TCR beta chain sequence. The antigen remains undetermined. Assay used: immunoSEQ multiplex PCR; TCRdb lists only in-frame clones, some missing. The sample yields 85,000 to 130,000 clones, 88% seen once. The data are from a study of T cell responses to AZD1222 COVID-19 vaccine. Study-wide background: Samples with a second dose at about 4 or about 12 weeks were pooled together.

Overall study findings and caveats: Mapped onto spike, vaccine-associated CD4 TCRs spanned it and were dominant at 160-218 and 743-854.

Germline CDR1 and CDR2: MDHEN and SYDVKM. The CDR3 consists of 13 residues. Deletions cut 8 bases from V and 1 base from J, with 6 bases between. The sequences come from peripheral blood, collected on day 0 of AZD1222 vaccination. This chain links TRBV28 with TRBJ2-6; D not resolved. The source is an adult in good health. The CDR3 spells CASCNSGANVLTF. Written as DNA, the CDR3 is TGTGCCAGCTGCAATTCTGGGGCCAACGTCCTGACTTTC.